This T cell receptor (beta chain) was documented in a study of blood T cell repertoires in COVID-19. The CDR3 contains 16 residues. Germline assignment: CDR1 LGHNA and CDR2 YNFKEQ. V lost 0 bases, J lost 7 bases, and 9 bases stayed unmatched. Authors' data handling: Using reference gene primer amplification, nucleated cell counts were estimated. Some clones are missing from TCRdb's copy, which holds only in-frame ones; the method was immunoSEQ multiplex PCR. That table gives V, J and clone size, and the DNA gave D and trimming. The data show some 200,000 clones, with more than 75% seen just once and about 12% held by the top ten.

Sequenced material: peripheral blood. This TCR was sampled from a woman aged 35 to 49 with acute or convalescent COVID-19. The genes are TRBV4-2 and TRBJ2-1; 7 bases map to TRBD1. CDR3: CASSQEIRDSSNEQFF. In DNA form, the CDR3 reads TGTGCCAGCAGCCAAGAAATTAGGGACAGTTCAAATGAGCAGTTCTTC.